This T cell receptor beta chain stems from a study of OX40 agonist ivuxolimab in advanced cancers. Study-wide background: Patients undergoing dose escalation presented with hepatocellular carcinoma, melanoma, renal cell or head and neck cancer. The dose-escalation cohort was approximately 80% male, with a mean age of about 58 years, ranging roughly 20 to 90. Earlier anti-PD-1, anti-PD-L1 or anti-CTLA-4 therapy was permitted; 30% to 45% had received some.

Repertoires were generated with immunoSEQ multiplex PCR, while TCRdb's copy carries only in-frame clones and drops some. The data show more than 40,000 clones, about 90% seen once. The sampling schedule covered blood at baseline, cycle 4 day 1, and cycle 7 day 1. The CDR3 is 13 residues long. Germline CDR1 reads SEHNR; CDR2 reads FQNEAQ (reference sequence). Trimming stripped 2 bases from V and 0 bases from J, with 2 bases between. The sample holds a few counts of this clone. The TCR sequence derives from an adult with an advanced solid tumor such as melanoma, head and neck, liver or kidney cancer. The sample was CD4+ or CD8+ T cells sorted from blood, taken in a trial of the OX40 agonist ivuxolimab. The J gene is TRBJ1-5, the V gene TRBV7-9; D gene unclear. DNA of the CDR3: TGTGCCAGCAGCTTAAGTAGCAATCAGCCCCAGCATTTT. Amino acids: CASSLSSNQPQHF.